One sample yielded the 18 T cell receptor beta chains listed below, sequenced in a study of shared clonotypes between healthy human individuals. The method was immunoSEQ multiplex PCR; TCRdb's version includes in-frame clones alone and lacks a portion of them. The repertoire holds about 2.1 million clones, with just over 90% as singletons. CD8 cells regarded as naive lacked CD45RO, were positively chosen for CCR7, and omitted terminally differentiated effector memory CD45RA+ cells. Sequenced sample: naive CD8+ T cells from PBMCs. These receptors all stem from a man aged 18 to 30 in good health. Some clones in this sample may be carry-over from other donors' samples.

This clone occurred once. The V gene is TRBV6-5, the J gene TRBJ2-1; 11 nucleotides agree with TRBD2. J was trimmed by 6 bases and V by 5 bases; bases with no gene match: 6. The germline gives CDR1 MNHEY, CDR2 SVGAGI. The CDR3 is 15 residues long. This chain's CDR3 is CASSTTSGTGNEQFF. In nucleotides, the CDR3 is TGTGCCAGCAGTACGACTAGCGGGACTGGCAATGAGCAGTTCTTC.

This chain joins TRBV6-5 and TRBJ2-7, with D hard to call. Trimming stripped 2 bases from V and 1 base from J, with 9 bases between. In germline, CDR1 is MNHEY, CDR2 SVGAGI. This CDR3 spans 14 amino acids. For the CDR3, the DNA is TGTGCCAGCAGTTACGGAAGCCTTTCCTACGAGCAGTACTTC. Amino acid sequence: CASSYGSLSYEQYF.

Points on this clone: The sample carries other DNA sequences with the same CDR3. CDR3 sequence reads: CASSLGGDEQFF. For the CDR3, the DNA is TGTGCCAGCAGCTTAGGCGGGGATGAGCAGTTCTTC. This chain connects TRBV11-2 to TRBJ2-1; D might be TRBD2 (6 bases). This CDR3 contains 12 residues. From germline, CDR1 is SGHAT and CDR2 FQNNGV. The V end lost 1 base, the J end lost 8 bases, and 6 bases lay between the germline ends.

This chain connects TRBV4-1 to TRBJ2-3; no reliable D call. CDR1 MGHRA and CDR2 YSYEKL come from the germline V gene. CDR3 length equals 16 residues. V was cut by 0 bases and J by 5 bases, with 15 bases left in between. The CDR3: CASSQDRQVTLDTQYF. The CDR3 region has the DNA TGCGCCAGCAGCCAAGATCGGCAGGTCACCCTAGATACGCAGTATTTT.

The chain couples TRBV10-2 to TRBJ2-1; 10 bases align to TRBD2. The CDR3 contains 14 residues. CDR1 and CDR2 from the germline V gene are WSHSY and SAAADI. V was clipped by 6 bases and J by 7 bases; unmatched bases: 6. DNA of the CDR3: TGCGCCAGCAGCCCGACTAGCGGGCAGAATGAGCAGTTCTTC. It yields the protein CASSPTSGQNEQFF.

This sequence joins TRBV7-6 and TRBJ2-1, with 9 bases that match TRBD2. Germline lookup yields CDR1 SGHVS and CDR2 FNYEAQ. The CDR3 contains 16 residues. The V gene end was trimmed by 4 bases and the J gene end by 9 bases; junction bases not matched to a gene: 13. The CDR3 region has the DNA TGTGCCAGCAGCTACATAAAAGGGACTAGCTTTAGTGAGCAGTTCTTC. Its protein is CASSYIKGTSFSEQFF.

In regard to this clone: Within the sample, other DNA sequences also encode this same CDR3. The J gene is TRBJ2-5, the V gene TRBV27; D remains ambiguous. Germline V gene sequence: CDR1 MNHEY, CDR2 SMNVEV (reference sequence). Trimming removed 8 bases at V and 5 bases at J, with 6 bases between. CDR3 length equals 10 residues. CDR3 amino acids: CASGWETQYF. CDR3 bases: TGTGCCAGCGGTTGGGAGACCCAGTACTTC.

V usage is TRBV19 and J usage is TRBJ1-2, with D uncertain. Looked up from germline, CDR1 is LNHDA and CDR2 is SQIVND (reference sequence). The CDR3 has 14 residues. V lost 1 base and J lost 5, with 11 bases in between. In DNA, the CDR3 is TGTGCCAGTAGTATAGTGGGCCTCTCATATGGCTACACCTTC. Its translation: CASSIVGLSYGYTF.

This clone was seen only once. The chain has TRBV4-3 and TRBJ2-7, with TRBD2 matching 11 bases. V lost 4 bases to trimming and J lost 3 bases; unmatched junction nucleotides: 5. Looked up from germline, CDR1 is LGHNA and CDR2 is YSLEER. This CDR3 spans 15 amino acids. The CDR3 sequence is CASSPLAGGVYEQYF. The CDR3 bases are TGCGCCAGCAGCCCGCTAGCGGGAGGTGTCTACGAGCAGTACTTC.

The rearrangement links TRBV14 to TRBJ1-2; 7 nucleotides line up with TRBD1. This CDR3 comprises 15 residues. Germline V gene lookup returns CDR1 SGHDN and CDR2 FVKESK. J gave up 4 bases and V 4 bases, and 9 bases lay outside the gene matches. CDR3 DNA: TGTGCCAGCAGCCCTCTTAGGACAGGCCCCTATGGCTACACCTTC. Translated, it gives CASSPLRTGPYGYTF.

This clone was observed once. This chain joins TRBV4-2 and TRBJ2-3; tentative D call: TRBD2 (5 bases). Trimming stripped 1 base from V and 4 bases from J, with 12 bases between. Germline lookup yields CDR1 LGHNA and CDR2 YNFKEQ. The CDR3 loop spans 15 amino acids. The CDR3 DNA follows: TGTGCCAGCAGCCAAGGAGGCTCCGGGGCAGATACGCAGTATTTT. Translating gives CASSQGGSGADTQYF.

This sequence joins TRBV4-1 and TRBJ2-1; 14 bases fit TRBD2. The V segment lost 3 bases and the J segment 6 bases; nucleotides outside the gene matches: 16. The CDR3 runs to 20 residues. The germline V gene has CDR1 MGHRA and CDR2 YSYEKL. The CDR3 DNA follows: TGCGCCAGCAGCCAGGTCCTTGGACTAGCGGGAGGAGTAGTACGCAATGAGCAGTTCTTC. Residues: CASSQVLGLAGGVVRNEQFF.

V and J are TRBV7-2 and TRBJ2-7, with D possibly TRBD2 on 6 matching bases. Germline CDR1 reads SGHTA; CDR2 reads FQGNSA. CDR3 length: 16 amino acids. V shed 1 base and J shed 4 bases, with 17 bases lying between them. CDR3 bases: TGTGCCAGCAGCTTAGTACGTGGCGGGATCCGGTACGAGCAGTACTTC. Encoded protein: CASSLVRGGIRYEQYF.

The J gene is TRBJ2-2, the V gene TRBV10-1, with TRBD1 matching 9 bases. The length of the CDR3 is 18 residues. Germline values: CDR1 WNHNN, CDR2 SYGVQD (reference sequence). J was trimmed by 5 bases and V by 7 bases; bases with no gene match: 17. The CDR3 here is CASTLPSAGTGNTGELFF. As DNA, the CDR3 is TGCGCCAGCACCCTACCATCGGCCGGGACAGGGAATACCGGGGAGCTGTTTTTT.

The chain couples TRBV28 to TRBJ1-2; 9 bases fit TRBD1. Germline V lookup: CDR1 MDHEN, CDR2 SYDVKM. Trimming took 3 bases from V and 4 from J; bases not matched to a gene: 6. This CDR3 contains 15 residues. The CDR3 bases are TGTGCCAGCAGTTTGCCGGGACAGGGTGTCTATGGCTACACCTTC. Translation: CASSLPGQGVYGYTF.

The chain is built from TRBV7-6 and TRBJ2-7; tentative D call: TRBD2 (6 bases). Deletions cut 4 bases from V and 6 bases from J, with 16 bases between. Germline CDR1 and CDR2: SGHVS and FNYEAQ. The CDR3 has 14 residues. The CDR3, as DNA: TGTGCCAGCAGCTCAAGGGGCGGAGGGTTCGAGCAGTACTTC. Residues: CASSSRGGGFEQYF.

This clone was found once. V is TRBV11-2 and J is TRBJ2-3, with 14 bases identical to TRBD2. After removal of 5 bases from V and 7 bases from J, the junction contained 8 bases not matched to a gene. The germline CDR1 and CDR2 sequences are SGHAT and FQNNGV. The CDR3 consists of 16 residues. The CDR3 loop reads CASSQGLAGEYNTQYF. The CDR3 nucleotides read TGTGCCAGCAGCCAGGGACTAGCGGGAGAATACAATACGCAGTATTTT.

The chain uses TRBV14 and TRBJ1-1; maybe TRBD1 (5 bases). V shed 3 bases and J shed 0 bases, with 17 bases lying between them. The germline V gene encodes CDR1 SGHDN and CDR2 FVKESK. The CDR3 spans 17 residues. The CDR3 DNA is TGTGCCAGCAGCCATGGACTCAGGGTGGGAATGAACACTGAAGCTTTCTTT. This codes for CASSHGLRVGMNTEAFF.